The source of this T cell receptor beta chain is a study of T cell responses to AZD1222 COVID-19 vaccine. Note on this clone: Its antigen is not known.

Profiled with immunoSEQ multiplex PCR; TCRdb holds only in-frame clones, not every one. Among around 120,000 clones listed, about nine tenths were seen once. CDR3 size: 16 residues. The junction had 6 bases not matched to a gene; V was cut back by 0 bases and J by 3 bases. CDR1 MNHEY and CDR2 SMNVEV come from the germline V gene (reference sequence). Study-wide findings and caveats: Samples come after the peak T cell response, not at day 14. Unmutated variant regions are reportedly the target of nearly half of TCRs that are spike-specific. Increased Spike-specific TCR breadth and depth were observed after two AZD1222 doses. Most donors were white British and more were female, and clonal diversity was possibly underestimated.

The specimen was peripheral blood, collected on day 0 of AZD1222 vaccination. The chain uses TRBV27 and TRBJ2-3; TRBD2 agrees at 7 bases. The TCR was taken from an adult in good health. Written as DNA, the CDR3 is TGTGCCAGCAGTTTATCTGGCGGGAGTCGGACAGATACGCAGTATTTT. It yields the protein CASSLSGGSRTDTQYF.